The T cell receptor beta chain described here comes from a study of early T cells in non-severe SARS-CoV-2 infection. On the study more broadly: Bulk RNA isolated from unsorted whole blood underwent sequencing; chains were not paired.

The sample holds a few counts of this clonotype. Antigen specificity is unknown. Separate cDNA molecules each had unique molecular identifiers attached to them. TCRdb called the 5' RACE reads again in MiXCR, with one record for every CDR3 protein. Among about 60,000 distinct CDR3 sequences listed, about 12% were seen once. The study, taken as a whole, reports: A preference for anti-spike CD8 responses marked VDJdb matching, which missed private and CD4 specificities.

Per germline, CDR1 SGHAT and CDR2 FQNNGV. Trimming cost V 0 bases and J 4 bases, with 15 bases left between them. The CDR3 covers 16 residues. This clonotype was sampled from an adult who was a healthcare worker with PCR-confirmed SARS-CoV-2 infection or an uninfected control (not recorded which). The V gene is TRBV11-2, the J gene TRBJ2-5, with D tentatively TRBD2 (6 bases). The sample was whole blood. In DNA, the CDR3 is TGTGCCAGCAGCTTAGAGGGCGTTAGCGGCGGAGAGACCCAGTACTTC. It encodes CASSLEGVSGGETQYF.